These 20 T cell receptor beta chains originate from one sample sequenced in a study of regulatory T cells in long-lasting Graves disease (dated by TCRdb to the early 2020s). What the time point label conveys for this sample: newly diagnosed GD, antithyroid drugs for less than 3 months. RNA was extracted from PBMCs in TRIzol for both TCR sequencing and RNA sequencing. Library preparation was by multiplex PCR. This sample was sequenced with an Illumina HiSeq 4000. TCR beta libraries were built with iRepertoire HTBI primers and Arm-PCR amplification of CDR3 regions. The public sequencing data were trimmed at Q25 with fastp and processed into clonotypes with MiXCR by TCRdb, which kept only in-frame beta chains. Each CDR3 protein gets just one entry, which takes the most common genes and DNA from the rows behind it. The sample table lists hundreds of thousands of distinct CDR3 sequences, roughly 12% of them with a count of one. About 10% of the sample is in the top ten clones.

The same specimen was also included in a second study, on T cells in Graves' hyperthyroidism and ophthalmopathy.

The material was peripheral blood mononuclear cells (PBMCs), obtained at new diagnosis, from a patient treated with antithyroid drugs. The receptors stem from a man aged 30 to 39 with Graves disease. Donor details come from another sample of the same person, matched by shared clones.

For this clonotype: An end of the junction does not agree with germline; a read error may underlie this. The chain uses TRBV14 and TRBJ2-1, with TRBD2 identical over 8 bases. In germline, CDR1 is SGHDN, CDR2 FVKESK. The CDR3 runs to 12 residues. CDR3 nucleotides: TGTGCCAGCAGCCAAGCTGGGACTAGTAAGATCTTC. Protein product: CASSQAGTSKIF.

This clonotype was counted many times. The CDR3 bases are TGTGCCAGCAGCGAACGGGGTGCTAGCGGGAGGACGACAGGTACTACTTATGAGCAGTTCTTC. Amino acid sequence: CASSERGASGRTTGTTYEQFF. The chain combines TRBV7-9 with TRBJ2-1; 11 positions match TRBD2. Trimming removed 5 bases from V and 8 bases from J; junction bases left unmatched: 26. The CDR3 runs 21 residues. In germline, CDR1 is SEHNR, CDR2 FQNEAQ (reference sequence).

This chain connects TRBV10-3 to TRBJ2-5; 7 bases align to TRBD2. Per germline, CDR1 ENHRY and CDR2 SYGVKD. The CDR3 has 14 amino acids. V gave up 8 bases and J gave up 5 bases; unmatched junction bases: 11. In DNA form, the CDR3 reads TGTGCCATCGGTGGGGGGGGGACCCGGGAGACCCAGTACTTC. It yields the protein CAIGGGGTRETQYF.

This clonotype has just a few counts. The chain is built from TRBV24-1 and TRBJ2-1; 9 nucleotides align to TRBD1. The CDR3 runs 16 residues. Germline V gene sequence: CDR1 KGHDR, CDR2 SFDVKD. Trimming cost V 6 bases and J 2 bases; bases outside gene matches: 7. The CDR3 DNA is TGTGCCACCAGTTCTCCCGGGACAGGGCCCTACAATGAGCAGTTCTTC. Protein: CATSSPGTGPYNEQFF.

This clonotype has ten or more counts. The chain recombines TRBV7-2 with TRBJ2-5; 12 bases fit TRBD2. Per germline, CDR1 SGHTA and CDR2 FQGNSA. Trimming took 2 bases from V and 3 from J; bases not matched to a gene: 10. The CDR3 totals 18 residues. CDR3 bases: TGTGCCAGCAGCTTATGGGCTAGCGGGAGGGTGGGGAAAGAGACCCAGTACTTC. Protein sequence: CASSLWASGRVGKETQYF.

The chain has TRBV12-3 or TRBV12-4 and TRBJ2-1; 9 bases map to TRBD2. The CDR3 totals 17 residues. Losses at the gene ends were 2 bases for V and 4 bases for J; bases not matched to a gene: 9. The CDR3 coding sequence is TGTGCCAGCAGTTTATATGCGGGAGGGCCGAGGTACAATGAGCAGTTCTTC. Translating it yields CASSLYAGGPRYNEQFF.

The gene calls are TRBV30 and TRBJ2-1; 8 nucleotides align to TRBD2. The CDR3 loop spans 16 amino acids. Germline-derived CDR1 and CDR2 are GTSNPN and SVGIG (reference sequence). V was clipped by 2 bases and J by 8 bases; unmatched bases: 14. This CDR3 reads CAWSSGSSSFNDEQFF. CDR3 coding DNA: TGTGCCTGGAGTAGCGGGAGCAGCTCCTTTAACGATGAGCAGTTCTTC.

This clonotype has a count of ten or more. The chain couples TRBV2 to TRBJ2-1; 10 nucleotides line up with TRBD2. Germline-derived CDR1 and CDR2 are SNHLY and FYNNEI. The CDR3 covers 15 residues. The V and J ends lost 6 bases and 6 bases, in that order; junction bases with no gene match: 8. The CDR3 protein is CASSGTGTSVNEQFF. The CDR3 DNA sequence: TGTGCCAGCAGCGGGACCGGGACTAGCGTCAATGAGCAGTTCTTC.

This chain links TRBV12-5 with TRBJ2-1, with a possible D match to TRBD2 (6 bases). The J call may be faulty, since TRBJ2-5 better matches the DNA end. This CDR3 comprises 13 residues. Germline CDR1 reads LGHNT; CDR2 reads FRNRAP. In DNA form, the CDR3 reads TGTGCTAGTGGTTTGGGAGGGAGGGAGACCCAGTACTTC. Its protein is CASGLGGRETQYF.

CDR3 bases: TGTGCCAGCAGCGTACTCGGGCAGGGGAACGAGCAGTACTTC. Protein sequence: CASSVLGQGNEQYF. The gene calls are TRBV9 and TRBJ2-7; tentatively, D is TRBD1 (6 bases). Germline-derived CDR1 and CDR2 are SGDLS and YYNGEE. Deletions cut 1 base from V and 5 bases from J, with 13 bases between. The length of the CDR3 is 14 residues.

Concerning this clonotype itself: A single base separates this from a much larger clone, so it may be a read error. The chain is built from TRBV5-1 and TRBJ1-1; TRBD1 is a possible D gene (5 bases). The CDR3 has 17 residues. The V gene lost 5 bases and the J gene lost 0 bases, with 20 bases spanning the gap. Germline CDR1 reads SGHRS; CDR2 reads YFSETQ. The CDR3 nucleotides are TGCGCCAGCAGGCCCCGAGCGGGGGGATTCATGAACACTGAAGCTTTCTTT. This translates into CASRPRAGGFMNTEAFF.

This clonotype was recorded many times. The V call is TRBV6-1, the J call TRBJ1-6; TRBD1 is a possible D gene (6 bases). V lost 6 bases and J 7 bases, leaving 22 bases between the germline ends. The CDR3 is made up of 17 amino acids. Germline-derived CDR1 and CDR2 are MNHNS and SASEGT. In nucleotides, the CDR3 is TGTGCCAGCAGCACCCCCACCCTGGCAGGGGTGAATTCACCCCTCCACTTT. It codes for CASSTPTLAGVNSPLHF.

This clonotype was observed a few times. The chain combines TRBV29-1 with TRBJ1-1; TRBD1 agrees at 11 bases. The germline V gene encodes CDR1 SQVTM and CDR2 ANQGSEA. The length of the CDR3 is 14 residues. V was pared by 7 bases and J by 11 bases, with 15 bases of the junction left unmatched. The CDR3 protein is CSAWTGGLPVLAFF. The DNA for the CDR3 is TGCAGCGCCTGGACAGGGGGCCTGCCGGTGTTGGCTTTCTTT. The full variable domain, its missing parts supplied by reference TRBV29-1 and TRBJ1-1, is SAVISQKPSRDICQRGTSLTIQCQVDSQVTMMFWYRQQPGQSLTLIATANQGSEATYESGFVIDKFPISRPNLTFSTLTVSNMSPEDSSIYLCSAWTGGLPVLAFFGQGTRLTVV.

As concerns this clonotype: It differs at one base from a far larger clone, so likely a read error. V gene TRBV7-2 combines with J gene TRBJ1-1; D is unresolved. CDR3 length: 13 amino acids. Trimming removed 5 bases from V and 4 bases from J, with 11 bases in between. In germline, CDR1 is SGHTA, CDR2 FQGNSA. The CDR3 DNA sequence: TGTGCCAGCAGCCAAGGACTGCGCACTGAAGCTTTCTTT. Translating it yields CASSQGLRTEAFF.

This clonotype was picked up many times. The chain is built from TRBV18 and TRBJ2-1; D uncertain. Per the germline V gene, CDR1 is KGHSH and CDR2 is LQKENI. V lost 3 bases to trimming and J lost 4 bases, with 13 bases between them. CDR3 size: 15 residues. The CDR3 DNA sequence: TGTGCCAGCTCACCGGCGATGCTAAGTTACAATGAGCAGTTCTTC. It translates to CASSPAMLSYNEQFF.

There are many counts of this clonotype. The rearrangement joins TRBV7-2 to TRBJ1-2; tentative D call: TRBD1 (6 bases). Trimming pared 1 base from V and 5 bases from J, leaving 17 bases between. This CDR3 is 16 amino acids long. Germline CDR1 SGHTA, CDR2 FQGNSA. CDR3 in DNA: TGTGCCAGCAGCTTAGGGTATCGGTACCAGGGGTATGGCTACACCTTC. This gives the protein CASSLGYRYQGYGYTF.

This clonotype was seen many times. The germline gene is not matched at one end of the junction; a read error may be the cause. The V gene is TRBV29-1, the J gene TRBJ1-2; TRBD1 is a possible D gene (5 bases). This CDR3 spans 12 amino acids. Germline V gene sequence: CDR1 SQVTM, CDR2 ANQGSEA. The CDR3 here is CSVESNSGTGSF. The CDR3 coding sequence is TGCAGCGTTGAATCGAATAGCGGGACGGGGAGCTTC.

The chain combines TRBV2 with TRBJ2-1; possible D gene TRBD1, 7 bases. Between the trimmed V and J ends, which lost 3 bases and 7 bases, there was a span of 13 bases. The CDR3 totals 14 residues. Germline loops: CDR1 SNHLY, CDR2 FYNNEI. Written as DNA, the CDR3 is TGTGCCAGCAGTGAGGCCGCAGGGGGGAATGAGCAGTTCTTC. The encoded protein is CASSEAAGGNEQFF.

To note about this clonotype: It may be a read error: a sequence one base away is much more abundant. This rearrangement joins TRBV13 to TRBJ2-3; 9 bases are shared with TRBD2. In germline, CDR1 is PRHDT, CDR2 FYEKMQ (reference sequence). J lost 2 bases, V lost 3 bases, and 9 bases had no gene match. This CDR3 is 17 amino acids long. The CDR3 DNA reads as TGTGCCAGCAGCTTGGGGACTAGCTGGGGATCCACAGATACGCAGTATTTT. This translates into CASSLGTSWGSTDTQYF.

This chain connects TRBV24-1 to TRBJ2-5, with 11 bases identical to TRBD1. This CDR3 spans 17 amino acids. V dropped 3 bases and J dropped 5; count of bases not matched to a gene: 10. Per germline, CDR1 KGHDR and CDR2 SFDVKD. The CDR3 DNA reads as TGTGCCACCAGTGATAGGCAGGGACAGGGGGGTTACGAGACCCAGTACTTC. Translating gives CATSDRQGQGGYETQYF.